The clone carrying this T cell receptor beta chain has a single count. Its antigen is not identified. No DNA is shown, since the ends of the CDR3 on it are uncertain; the CDR3 is the one TCRdb lists. A total of 18 residues make up the CDR3, ends included. Germline lookup yields CDR1 MNHEY and CDR2 SMNVEV (reference sequence). This cohort consisted of healthy bone marrow donors. PCR used 60 Vbeta primers and 13 Jbeta primers. Libraries were prepared by immunoSEQ multiplex PCR; TCRdb keeps only in-frame clonotypes and omits some of them. Of about 150,000 clones in the sample, nearly 80% were seen once. This sample was included in a study of cytomegalovirus exposure and HLA in healthy donors. General study findings and limits: Earlier analysis yielded a pattern in which most TCR beta V segments were productive about 87% or about 30% of the time. Researchers catalogued over 150 TCR beta chains as cytomegalovirus-associated. A later analysis showed TCR association rates differing by HLA locus, peaking at DRB1 and lowest at HLA-C.

The receptor was isolated from a man aged 30 to 39 in good health and CMV-seropositive. J is TRBJ1-4 and V is TRBV27; TRBD1 reflects the table's D call only, with no check against the DNA. The sequencing input was PBMCs. The CDR3 sequence: CASSFRARGRLQSEKLFF.